These 30 T cell receptor beta chains were sequenced from one sample in a study of T cell responses to AZD1222 COVID-19 vaccine. TCRdb's table, derived via immunoSEQ multiplex PCR, lists solely in-frame clones and lacks some. The table shows roughly 120,000 clones, with 80% to 85% occurring only once. The sequenced sample was peripheral blood, obtained on day 0 of AZD1222 vaccination. These receptors came from an adult in good health.

The J gene is TRBJ1-5, the V gene TRBV6-5; D is undetermined. The V and J ends lost 0 bases and 7 bases respectively, with 10 bases between them. The germline gives CDR1 MNHEY, CDR2 SVGAGI. This CDR3 spans 14 amino acids. CDR3 loop: CASSYSSAGQPQHF. The CDR3 bases are TGTGCCAGCAGTTACTCGTCAGCAGGACAGCCCCAGCATTTT.

The chain couples TRBV6-5 to TRBJ1-1; 8 bases match TRBD1. Trimming took 0 bases from V and 8 from J; bases not matched to a gene: 2. The CDR3 is 13 residues long. In germline, CDR1 is MNHEY, CDR2 SVGAGI. Here the CDR3 reads CASSYSDREEAFF. CDR3 DNA sequence: TGTGCCAGCAGTTACTCGGACAGGGAAGAAGCTTTCTTT.

In its sample, this clone was seen a few times. The rearrangement uses TRBV11-2 and TRBJ2-5; no firm D call. The germline V gene encodes CDR1 SGHAT and CDR2 FQNNGV. This CDR3 has 12 amino acids. Trimming left V 5 bases short and J 1 base short, with 5 bases between. The CDR3 region has the DNA TGTGCCAGCAGCACCCGCCAAGAGACCCAGTACTTC. Its protein product is CASSTRQETQYF.

This clone was observed a handful of times. The rearrangement links TRBV5-1 to TRBJ1-3; D ambiguous. The CDR3 has 15 amino acids. V dropped 5 bases and J dropped 4 bases, with 16 bases sitting between them. CDR1 and CDR2 from the germline V gene are SGHRS and YFSETQ. The CDR3 loop reads CASRPLPGSGNTIYF. CDR3 nucleotides: TGCGCCAGCAGGCCCCTGCCAGGCTCGGGAAACACCATATATTTT. Together with reference TRBV5-1 and TRBJ1-3, the CDR3 gives the full variable domain: KAGVTQTPRYLIKTRGQQVTLSCSPISGHRSVSWYQQTPGQGLQFLFEYFSETQRNKGNFPGRFSGRQFSNSRSEMNVSTLELGDSALYLCASRPLPGSGNTIYFGEGSWLTVV.

V and J are TRBV2 and TRBJ2-2; D uncertain. V dropped 4 bases and J dropped 5 bases, with 5 bases sitting between them. Looked up from germline, CDR1 is SNHLY and CDR2 is FYNNEI. The CDR3 runs 12 residues. The CDR3 protein is CASSGDTGELFF. The DNA for the CDR3 is TGTGCCAGCAGTGGGGATACCGGGGAGCTGTTTTTT.

The rearrangement joins TRBV7-9 to TRBJ1-4; 10 bases agree with TRBD1. Germline CDR1 SEHNR, CDR2 FQNEAQ (reference sequence). The CDR3 is 19 amino acids. The trim removed 5 bases at V and 7 bases at J, leaving 19 bases unmatched. This CDR3 reads CASSRFKDRGSGVGEKLFF. CDR3 coding DNA: TGTGCCAGCAGCCGTTTCAAGGACAGGGGGTCGGGGGTTGGTGAAAAACTGTTTTTT.

The V call is TRBV19, the J call TRBJ2-3; TRBD1 might be the D (6 bases). The ends were cut back, 0 bases at V and 8 bases at J, with 15 bases in the middle. The CDR3 sequence is 15 residues long. CDR1 and CDR2 from the germline V gene are LNHDA and SQIVND (reference sequence). Here the CDR3 reads CASSIEDSLVGTQYF. CDR3 in DNA: TGTGCCAGTAGTATAGAGGACAGCCTGGTCGGTACGCAGTATTTT.

This rearrangement joins TRBV29-1 to TRBJ1-5, with a weak D call TRBD1 (5 bases). This CDR3 has 13 amino acids. The V gene's germline CDR1 is SQVTM and CDR2 ANQGSEA. V gave up 4 bases and J gave up 3 bases, with 10 bases separating them. The DNA for the CDR3 is TGCAGCGTTGGTGACAGTACCAATCAGCCCCAGCATTTT. Its protein is CSVGDSTNQPQHF.

The CDR3 bases are TGTGCCAGCAGTCAACCCGGGACAGGGCTCCTCGAGCAGTACTTC. Translating it yields CASSQPGTGLLEQYF. V is TRBV6-2 or TRBV6-3 and J is TRBJ2-7; 9 bases map to TRBD1. Germline V CDR1 and CDR2: MNHEY, SVGEGT. V gave up 5 bases and J gave up 6 bases; unmatched junction bases: 11. CDR3 size: 15 residues.

This chain links TRBV5-4 with TRBJ1-2; 8 bases fit TRBD1. Trimming at V came to 1 base and at J to 7 bases, leaving 6 bases not matched to a gene. The germline gives CDR1 SGHNT, CDR2 YYREEE (reference sequence). The CDR3 covers 14 residues. CDR3 loop: CASSLRAGGIGYTF. CDR3 DNA sequence: TGTGCCAGCAGCTTGAGGGCAGGGGGCATTGGCTACACCTTC.

The V call is TRBV5-1, the J call TRBJ2-3; D is uncertain. The CDR3 spans 13 residues. V lost 6 bases, J lost 2 bases, and 10 bases lay in between. Germline V CDR1 and CDR2: SGHRS, YFSETQ. This CDR3 is CASTGPSTDTQYF. As DNA, the CDR3 is TGCGCCAGCACGGGTCCCTCCACAGATACGCAGTATTTT.

This chain connects TRBV19 to TRBJ1-2, with TRBD1 matching over 7 bases. The junction had 5 bases not matched to a gene; V was cut back by 7 bases and J by 3 bases. Germline loops: CDR1 LNHDA, CDR2 SQIVND (reference sequence). This CDR3 spans 13 amino acids. CDR3 in DNA: TGTGCCAGTACTGAACAGGGGTACTATGGCTACACCTTC. Protein sequence: CASTEQGYYGYTF.

The gene calls are TRBV28 and TRBJ1-4; no clear D. V lost 6 bases to trimming and J lost 5 bases, with 4 bases between them. The germline V gene encodes CDR1 MDHEN and CDR2 SYDVKM. The length of the CDR3 is 11 residues. CDR3 sequence: CASSPNEKLFF. The CDR3 bases are TGTGCCAGCAGCCCAAATGAAAAACTGTTTTTT.

The V call is TRBV5-4, the J call TRBJ2-2; 8 positions agree with TRBD2. CDR3 length: 15 amino acids. V lost 0 bases, J lost 4 bases, and 2 bases stayed unmatched. Germline V gene sequence: CDR1 SGHNT, CDR2 YYREEE (reference sequence). The CDR3 nucleotides read TGTGCCAGCAGCTTGGGACTAGCGCCCACCGGGGAGCTGTTTTTT. Amino acids: CASSLGLAPTGELFF.

V gene TRBV27 combines with J gene TRBJ2-1; 13 nucleotides match TRBD2. The germline V gene has CDR1 MNHEY and CDR2 SMNVEV (reference sequence). The CDR3 contains 16 residues. V lost 5 bases to trimming and J lost 5 bases; unmatched junction nucleotides: 6. CDR3 sequence (DNA): TGTGCCAGCAGTGTTACTAGCGGGAGGGTCCACAATGAGCAGTTCTTC. This encodes CASSVTSGRVHNEQFF.

The chain combines TRBV6-2 or TRBV6-3 with TRBJ1-5; D unclear. This CDR3 has 17 residues. The V gene lost 6 bases and the J gene lost 3 bases, with 21 bases spanning the gap. Germline-derived CDR1 and CDR2 are MNHEY and SVGEGT. This CDR3 is CASSTKPGEGSNQPQHF. Written as DNA, the CDR3 is TGTGCCAGCAGCACTAAGCCCGGGGAGGGTTCCAATCAGCCCCAGCATTTT.

The rearrangement joins TRBV5-4 to TRBJ1-2; D perhaps matches TRBD1 (6 bases). The CDR3 spans 14 residues. V dropped 4 bases and J dropped 5 bases, with 15 bases sitting between them. Germline V gene sequence: CDR1 SGHNT, CDR2 YYREEE (reference sequence). CDR3 nucleotides: TGTGCCAGCAGCGGAGTTGGCAGGGGTTATGGCTACACCTTC. Amino acid sequence: CASSGVGRGYGYTF. The full variable domain, in which reference TRBV5-4 and TRBJ1-2 provide the parts outside the CDR3, is ETGVTQSPTHLIKTRGQQVTLRCSSQSGHNTVSWYQQALGQGPQFIFQYYREEENGRGNFPPRFSGLQFPNYSSELNVNALELDDSALYLCASSGVGRGYGYTFGSGTRLTVV.

The CDR3 nucleotides are TGTGCCAGCAGTTTAGCACTAGCGGGAGATGGGTACGAGCAGTACTTC. Its translation: CASSLALAGDGYEQYF. The V and J genes are TRBV27 and TRBJ2-7, with TRBD2 identical over 11 bases. With V trimmed by 2 bases and J by 4 bases, 7 bases remained unmatched. The V gene's germline CDR1 is MNHEY and CDR2 SMNVEV (reference sequence). The CDR3 is 16 amino acids.

The rearrangement links TRBV11-2 to TRBJ2-7; D not resolved. The germline V gene has CDR1 SGHAT and CDR2 FQNNGV. CDR3 size: 12 residues. Trimming removed 2 bases at V and 9 bases at J, with 11 bases between. DNA of the CDR3: TGTGCCAGCAGCTTATCCCAGATCGGGCAGTACTTC. Encoded protein: CASSLSQIGQYF.

V is TRBV5-4 and J is TRBJ1-2; D remains ambiguous. Per the germline V gene, CDR1 is SGHNT and CDR2 is YYREEE (reference sequence). Trimming removed 0 bases from V and 2 bases from J, with 11 bases in between. The CDR3 is 15 residues long. CDR3 residues: CASSLEVGRNYGYTF. CDR3 bases: TGTGCCAGCAGCTTGGAAGTGGGCAGGAACTATGGCTACACCTTC.

The genes are TRBV27 and TRBJ1-4, with D perhaps TRBD1 (5 bases). The CDR3 length is 12 residues. The germline V gene encodes CDR1 MNHEY and CDR2 SMNVEV (reference sequence). V shed 3 bases and J shed 10 bases, with 9 bases lying between them. The DNA for the CDR3 is TGTGCCAGCAGTTTTTCAAGGGGAAAACTGTTTTTT. This gives the protein CASSFSRGKLFF.

The genes are TRBV11-2 and TRBJ1-1; tentatively, D is TRBD1 (5 bases). CDR1 and CDR2 from the germline V gene are SGHAT and FQNNGV. Trimming pared 5 bases from V and 1 base from J, leaving 17 bases between. The CDR3 is 16 residues long. Here the CDR3 reads CASSPREGRGNTEAFF. Here the CDR3 DNA reads TGTGCCAGCAGCCCTCGGGAGGGGCGGGGGAACACTGAAGCTTTCTTT.

The rearrangement joins TRBV7-2 to TRBJ1-1; D is unclear. Germline CDR1 is SGHTA and CDR2 is FQGNSA. The CDR3 has 13 amino acids. V lost 5 bases, J lost 1 base, and 8 bases lay in between. CDR3 residues: CASSEGPNTEAFF. The CDR3 nucleotides are TGTGCCAGCAGCGAGGGCCCGAACACTGAAGCTTTCTTT.

V gene TRBV9 combines with J gene TRBJ1-3, with D unclear. The CDR3 spans 14 residues. The V end was cut by 2 bases, the J end by 0 bases, with 6 bases between. Germline values: CDR1 SGDLS, CDR2 YYNGEE. CDR3 DNA sequence: TGTGCCAGCAGCGTGTCCGACTCTGGAAACACCATATATTTT. Its protein is CASSVSDSGNTIYF.

This clone was observed once. J is TRBJ2-1 and V is TRBV28; maybe TRBD2 (5 bases). The CDR3 contains 17 residues. With 6 bases removed from V and 7 bases from J, the gap between germline ends came to 25 bases. The germline gives CDR1 MDHEN, CDR2 SYDVKM. CDR3 bases: TGTGCCAGCAGCCCCCGAGGTAGCGCCCCACCGAGGAATGAGCAGTTCTTC. Protein product: CASSPRGSAPPRNEQFF.

This clone was seen a single time. The chain joins TRBV18 to TRBJ1-4, with TRBD1 matching 7 bases. The germline CDR1 and CDR2 sequences are KGHSH and LQKENI. With V trimmed by 6 bases and J by 7 bases, 11 bases remained unmatched. This CDR3 region has 15 residues. The CDR3 DNA reads TGTGCCAGCTCCCCTAGACAGGGAAGGGCTGAAAAACTGTTTTTT. It is translated as CASSPRQGRAEKLFF.

The chain joins TRBV6-2 or TRBV6-3 to TRBJ2-1; D tentatively fits TRBD1 or TRBD2 (5 bases each). Trimming removed 6 bases from V and 6 bases from J, with 18 bases in between. This CDR3 region has 15 residues. CDR1 is MNHEY and CDR2 is SVGEGT in the germline V gene. The CDR3 bases are TGTGCCAGCAGCCGACGGGCCTTTGGGGGCAATGAGCAGTTCTTC. This translates into CASSRRAFGGNEQFF.

This clone was counted a single time. V usage is TRBV2 and J usage is TRBJ2-7; D might be TRBD1 or TRBD2, each matching 7 bases. V lost 7 bases and J 8 bases, leaving 12 bases between the germline ends. CDR1 and CDR2 from the germline V gene are SNHLY and FYNNEI. The CDR3 is made up of 11 amino acids. The CDR3 DNA sequence: TGTGCCAGCAAGCGGGACAGCCAGCAGTACTTC. Amino acid sequence: CASKRDSQQYF.

This sequence joins TRBV12-3 or TRBV12-4 and TRBJ2-1; TRBD1 or TRBD2 may be the D gene (5 bases each). The V and J ends lost 6 bases and 10 bases respectively, with 10 bases between them. The CDR3 extends over 11 amino acids. The CDR3 DNA reads as TGTGCCAGCAGCCTACGGGACGAGCAGTTCTTC. Protein: CASSLRDEQFF.

J is TRBJ1-6 and V is TRBV9, with D unclear. Looked up from germline, CDR1 is SGDLS and CDR2 is YYNGEE. V shed 0 bases and J shed 6 bases, with 16 bases lying between them. The CDR3 is made up of 17 amino acids. CDR3: CASSVGLQRAGNSPLHF. Here the CDR3 DNA reads TGTGCCAGCAGCGTAGGACTGCAGCGGGCAGGTAATTCACCCCTCCACTTT. The full variable domain, completed using reference TRBV9 and TRBJ1-6, is DSGVTQTPKHLITATGQRVTLRCSPRSGDLSVYWYQQSLDQGLQFLIQYYNGEERAKGNILERFSAQQFPDLHSELNLSSLELGDSALYFCASSVGLQRAGNSPLHFGNGTRLTVT.